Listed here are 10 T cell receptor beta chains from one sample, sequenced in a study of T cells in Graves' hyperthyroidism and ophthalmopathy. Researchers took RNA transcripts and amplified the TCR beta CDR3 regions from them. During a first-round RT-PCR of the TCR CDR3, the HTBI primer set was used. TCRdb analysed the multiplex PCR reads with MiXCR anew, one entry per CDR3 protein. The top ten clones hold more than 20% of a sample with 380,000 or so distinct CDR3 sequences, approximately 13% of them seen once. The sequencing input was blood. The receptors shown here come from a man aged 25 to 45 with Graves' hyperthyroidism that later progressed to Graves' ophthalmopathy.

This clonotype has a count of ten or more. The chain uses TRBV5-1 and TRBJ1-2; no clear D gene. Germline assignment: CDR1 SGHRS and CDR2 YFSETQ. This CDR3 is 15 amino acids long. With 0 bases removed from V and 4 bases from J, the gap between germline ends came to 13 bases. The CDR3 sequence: CASSLDRAAVYGYTF. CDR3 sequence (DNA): TGCGCCAGCAGCTTGGATCGGGCGGCGGTCTATGGCTACACCTTC.

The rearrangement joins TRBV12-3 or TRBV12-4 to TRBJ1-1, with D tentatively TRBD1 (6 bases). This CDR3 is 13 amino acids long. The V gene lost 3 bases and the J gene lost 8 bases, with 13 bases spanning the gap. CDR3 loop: CASSFTGKLEAFF. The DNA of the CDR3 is TGTGCCAGCAGTTTCACAGGGAAACTAGAAGCTTTCTTT.

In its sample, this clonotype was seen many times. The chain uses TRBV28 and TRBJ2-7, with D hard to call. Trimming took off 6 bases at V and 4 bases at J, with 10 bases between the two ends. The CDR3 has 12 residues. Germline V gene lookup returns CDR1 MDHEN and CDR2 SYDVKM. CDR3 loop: CASRTAGYEQYF. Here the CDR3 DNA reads TGTGCCAGCAGAACCGCTGGGTACGAGCAGTACTTC. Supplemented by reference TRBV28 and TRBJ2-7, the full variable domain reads DVKVTQSSRYLVKRTGEKVFLECVQDMDHENMFWYRQDPGLGLRLIYFSYDVKMKEKGDIPEGYSVSREKKERFSLILESASTNQTSMYLCASRTAGYEQYFGPGTRLTVT.

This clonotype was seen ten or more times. The CDR3 reads CSARGGRDTEAFF. Written as DNA, the CDR3 is TGCAGTGCTAGAGGGGGCAGGGACACTGAAGCTTTCTTT. The chain links TRBV20-1 to TRBJ1-1; D is possibly TRBD1 (5 bases). The CDR3 has 13 amino acids. In germline, CDR1 is DFQATT, CDR2 SNEGSKA (reference sequence). Trimming took off 1 base at V and 3 bases at J, with 9 bases between the two ends.

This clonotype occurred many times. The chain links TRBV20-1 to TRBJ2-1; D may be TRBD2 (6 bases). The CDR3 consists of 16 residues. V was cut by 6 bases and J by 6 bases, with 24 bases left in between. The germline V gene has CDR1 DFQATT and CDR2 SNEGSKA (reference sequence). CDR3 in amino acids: CSAPRGGHTGGNEQFF. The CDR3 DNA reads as TGCAGTGCCCCGCGGGGCGGACACACAGGCGGCAATGAGCAGTTCTTC.

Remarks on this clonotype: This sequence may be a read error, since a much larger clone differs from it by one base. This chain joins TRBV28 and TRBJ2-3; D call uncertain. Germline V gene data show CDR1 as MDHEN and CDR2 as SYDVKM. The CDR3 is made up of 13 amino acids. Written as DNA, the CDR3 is TGTGGGACGGCACGGATCAGCGCAGATACGCAGTATTTT. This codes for CGTARISADTQYF. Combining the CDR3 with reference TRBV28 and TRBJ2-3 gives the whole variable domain DVKVTQSSRYLVKRTGEKVFLECVQDMDHENMFWYRQDPGLGLRLIYFSYDVKMKEKGDIPEGYSVSREKKERFSLILESASTNQTSMYLCGTARISADTQYFGPGTRLTVL.

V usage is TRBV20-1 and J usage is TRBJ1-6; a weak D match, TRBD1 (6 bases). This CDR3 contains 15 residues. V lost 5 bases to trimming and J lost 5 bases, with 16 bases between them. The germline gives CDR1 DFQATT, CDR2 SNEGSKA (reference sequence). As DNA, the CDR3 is TGCAGTGCTCGGACAGTTGCCCCGAATAATTCACCCCTCCACTTT. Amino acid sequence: CSARTVAPNNSPLHF.

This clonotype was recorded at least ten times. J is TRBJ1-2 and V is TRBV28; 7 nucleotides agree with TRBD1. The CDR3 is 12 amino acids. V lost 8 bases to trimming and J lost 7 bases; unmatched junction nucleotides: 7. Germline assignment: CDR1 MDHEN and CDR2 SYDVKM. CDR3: CASYEGAGGYTF. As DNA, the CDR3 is TGTGCCAGCTATGAGGGGGCAGGTGGCTACACCTTC.

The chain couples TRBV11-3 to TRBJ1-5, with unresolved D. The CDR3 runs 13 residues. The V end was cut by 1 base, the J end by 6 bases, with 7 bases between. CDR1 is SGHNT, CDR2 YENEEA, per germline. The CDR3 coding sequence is TGTGCCAGCAGCTTAGGCCGGGGTCAGCCCCAGCATTTT. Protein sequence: CASSLGRGQPQHF.

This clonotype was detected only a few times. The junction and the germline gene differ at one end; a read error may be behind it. CDR3 loop: CASSLVRPSLGTDTQCF. The CDR3 bases are TGTGCCAGCAGTTTAGTTAGGCCTTCACTGGGAACAGATACGCAGTGTTTT. The V gene is TRBV12-3 or TRBV12-4, the J gene TRBJ2-3; D is unresolved. The CDR3 has 17 residues.